Here is one T cell receptor beta chain with its context. This clone was found once. Its specific antigen is unknown. No much larger clone is present one base from it, and per-base qualities are unavailable. These data are taken from a study of OX40 agonist ivuxolimab in advanced cancers. Study-level background: Ivuxolimab, which targeted the costimulatory receptor OX40 (CD134), was an agonistic, fully human IgG2 monoclonal antibody. Intravenous ivuxolimab was administered to patients every 2 weeks at six dose levels: 0.01, 0.1, 0.3, 1.5, 3 and 10 mg/kg. Among the roughly 52 dose-escalation patients, about 19 had hepatocellular carcinoma, about 15 melanoma, 9 renal cell carcinoma and 9 head and neck cancer. In the dose-escalation cohort, 65% to 90% of patients were male, and the mean age was approximately 55 years, with a range of about 23 to 90. Prior anti-PD-1, anti-PD-L1 or anti-CTLA-4 therapy was permitted, and less than 45% of dose-escalation patients had received checkpoint inhibitors. Partial responses were achieved by three dose-escalation patients, of whom one had hepatocellular carcinoma and two had cutaneous melanoma. Peripheral TCRbeta sequencing aimed to test whether ivuxolimab altered TCR sequence diversity and caused clonal T-cell expansion. The paper covers the monotherapy dose-escalation part of the phase I ivuxolimab trial, which included N ≈ 50 patients.

CDR1 and CDR2, looked up from the germline V gene, are SGHDT and YYEEEE. Including the terminal cysteine and phenylalanine, the CDR3 comprises 14 residues. The read is trimmed to its CDR3 DNA, 42 bases read in frame from base 1. V loses 7 bases at its end and J loses 5 bases; junction bases beyond the gene matches: 7. Patients with autoimmune disease history or receiving systemic immunosuppression were excluded from the trial. Peripheral blood for TCR sequencing was collected from all dose cohorts at baseline, on cycle 4 day 1, and on cycle 7 day 1. The samples were drawn from a first-in-human, open-label, multicenter phase I dose-escalation trial of ivuxolimab. Adults with locally advanced or metastatic head and neck squamous cell, hepatocellular, melanoma or renal cell carcinoma were enrolled in the trial. Before TCR sequencing, CD4+ and CD8+ T cells were separately sorted from peripheral blood.

For sequencing of the TCRbeta CDR3 region, genomic DNA was extracted from the sorted cells. TCRbeta CDR3 regions were sequenced using the immunoSEQ Assay. The immuneACCESS repertoire file appears here via TCRdb, limited to in-frame rearrangements. These files lack a portion of the clones; in checked studies, under half of the deficit traces to unresolved V genes, and the cause of the others is not known. This sample is represented by some 60,000 clones; 85% to 90% of them were singletons. Almost 4% of the sample is in the top ten clones. Overall results and qualifications from the work: Low levels of normalized T-cell clonal expansion were also seen in some nonresponding patients. Antigen specificity was not determined for the clonally expanded peripheral T cells. After ivuxolimab, expanded clones were on average more numerous among CD8+ T cells than among CD4+ T cells. At doses of 0.1 to 3.0 mg/kg, clonal expansion of both CD4+ and CD8+ blood T cells was observed from baseline to week 6. In partial responders in the 0.1-3.0 mg/kg groups, normalized peripheral clonal expansion was found to be among the lowest, especially among CD8+ T cells.

The clonotype originates from an adult with an advanced solid tumor such as melanoma, head and neck, liver or kidney cancer. This material consisted of CD4+ or CD8+ T cells sorted from blood, taken in a trial of the OX40 agonist ivuxolimab. The chain was built from TRBV5-6 and TRBJ2-3; the junction holds 10 bases that match TRBD2. The CDR3 in this case is CASRSGGALDTQYF. The DNA is TGTGCCAGCCGGAGCGGGGGGGCATTAGATACGCAGTATTTT.